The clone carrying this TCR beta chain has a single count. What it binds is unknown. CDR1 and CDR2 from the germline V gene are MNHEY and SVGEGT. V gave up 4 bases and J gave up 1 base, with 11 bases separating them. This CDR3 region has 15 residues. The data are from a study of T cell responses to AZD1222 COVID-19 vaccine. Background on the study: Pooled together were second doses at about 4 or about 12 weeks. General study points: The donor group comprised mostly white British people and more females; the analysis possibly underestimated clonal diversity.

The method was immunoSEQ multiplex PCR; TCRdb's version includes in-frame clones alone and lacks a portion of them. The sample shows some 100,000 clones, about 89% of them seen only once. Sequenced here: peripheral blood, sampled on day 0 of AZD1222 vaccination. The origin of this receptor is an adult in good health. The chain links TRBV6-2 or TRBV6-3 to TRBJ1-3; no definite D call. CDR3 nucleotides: TGTGCCAGCAGTTCGGTTGCAGTTTCTGGAAACACCATATATTTT. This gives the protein CASSSVAVSGNTIYF.